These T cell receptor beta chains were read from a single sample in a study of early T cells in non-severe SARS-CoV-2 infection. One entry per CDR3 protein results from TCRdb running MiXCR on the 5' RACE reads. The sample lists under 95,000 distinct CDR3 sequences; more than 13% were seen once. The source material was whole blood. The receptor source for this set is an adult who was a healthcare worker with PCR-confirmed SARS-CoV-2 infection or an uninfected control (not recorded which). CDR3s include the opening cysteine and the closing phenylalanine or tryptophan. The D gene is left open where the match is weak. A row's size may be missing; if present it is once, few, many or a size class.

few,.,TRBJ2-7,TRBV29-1,TGCAGCGTCGCCGGGGGAAACTACGAGCAGTACTTC,CSVAGGNYEQYF
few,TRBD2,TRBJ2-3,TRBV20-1,TGCAGTGCCGGACTAGCGGGACGAATAGATACGCAGTATTTT,CSAGLAGRIDTQYF
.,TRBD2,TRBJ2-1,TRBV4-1,TGCGCCAGCAGCCTGGGAGGGCCCGATGAGCAGTTCTTC,CASSLGGPDEQFF
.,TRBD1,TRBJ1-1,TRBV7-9,TGTGCCAGCAGCTTAGCCGCAGGGGGGAAAACTGAAGCTTTCTTT,CASSLAAGGKTEAFF
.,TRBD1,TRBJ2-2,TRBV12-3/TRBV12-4,TGTGCCAGCAGTCCTCAGGGGGCGACCGGGGAGCTGTTTTTT,CASSPQGATGELFF
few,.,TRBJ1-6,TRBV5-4,TGTGCCAGCAGCGCGGGAAGGAGCTCCTATAATTCACCCCTCCACTTT,CASSAGRSSYNSPLHF
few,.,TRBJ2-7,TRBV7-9,TGTGCCAGCAGTGACCACGCCTACGAGCAGTACTTC,CASSDHAYEQYF
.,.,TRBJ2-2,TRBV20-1,TGCAGTGCTAGAGAGGTTCTAGTCGGGGAGCTGTTTTTT,CSAREVLVGELFF
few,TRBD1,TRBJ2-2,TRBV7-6,TGTGCCAGCAGCTCCCTAAGAGGGGGCGTGAACACCGGGGAGCTGTTTTTT,CASSSLRGGVNTGELFF
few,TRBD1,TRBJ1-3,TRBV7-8,TGTGCCAGCAGCACCTGGACAGGCAAGATGCGAAACACCATATATTTT,CASSTWTGKMRNTIYF
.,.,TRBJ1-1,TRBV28,TGTGCCAGCAGTCCACCCCTGAACACTGAAGCTTTCTTT,CASSPPLNTEAFF
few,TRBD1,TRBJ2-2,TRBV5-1,TGCGCCAGCAGCCCCAGGGGGCAAAACACCGGGGAGCTGTTTTTT,CASSPRGQNTGELFF
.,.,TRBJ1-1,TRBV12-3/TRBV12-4,TGTGCCAGCAGTCCGGGGCCGACCCGGAGGACTGAAGCTTTCTTT,CASSPGPTRRTEAFF
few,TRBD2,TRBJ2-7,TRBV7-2,TGTGCCAGCAGCTTAGGCCAGCGGGAACGGCAGTACTTC,CASSLGQRERQYF
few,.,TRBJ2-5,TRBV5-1,TGCGCCAGCAGCCGAACAGGATCCCAAGAGACCCAGTACTTC,CASSRTGSQETQYF
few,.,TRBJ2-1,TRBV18,TGTGCCAGCTCACCAGGGGCGGCCTCCTACAATGAGCAGTTCTTC,CASSPGAASYNEQFF
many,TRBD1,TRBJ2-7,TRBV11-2,TGTGCCAGCAGCTTAGCCGACAGGGGGACCTACGAGCAGTACTTC,CASSLADRGTYEQYF
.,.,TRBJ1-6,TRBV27,TGTGCCAGCAGTTTCGGGGCAAATAATTCACCCCTCCACTTT,CASSFGANNSPLHF
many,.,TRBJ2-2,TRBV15,TGTGCCACCAGCAGAGTACAAGGGATAGACACCGGGGAGCTGTTTTTT,CATSRVQGIDTGELFF
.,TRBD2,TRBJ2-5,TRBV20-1,TGCAGTGCAAAACTAGCGGGAGTACAAGAGACCCAGTACTTC,CSAKLAGVQETQYF
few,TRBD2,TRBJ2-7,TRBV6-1,TGTGCCAGCAGGGGGACTAGCGGGAGCTACGAGCAGTACTTC,CASRGTSGSYEQYF
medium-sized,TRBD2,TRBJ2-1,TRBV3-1,TGTGCCAGCAGCCCTTTAGGACTAGGTGACAATGAGCAGTTCTTC,CASSPLGLGDNEQFF
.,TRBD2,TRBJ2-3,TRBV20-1,TGCAGTGCTAAACTAGCGGGAGGGCCGGATACGCAGTATTTT,CSAKLAGGPDTQYF
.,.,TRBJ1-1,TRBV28,TGTGCCAGCGGCTATCCAGGGACTGACACTGAAGCTTTCTTT,CASGYPGTDTEAFF
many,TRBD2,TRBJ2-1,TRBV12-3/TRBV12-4,TGTGCCAGCAGTGGCCGAGCGGGGTCTTTCAGCGATGAGCAGTTCTTC,CASSGRAGSFSDEQFF
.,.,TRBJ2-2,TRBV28,TGTGCCAGCATGTTTGGGGGAGGCGGGGAGCTGTTTTTT,CASMFGGGGELFF
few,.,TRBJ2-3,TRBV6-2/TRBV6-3,TGTGCCAGCAGTTACGTGGCCCGACCCGGGGGCACAGATACGCAGTATTTT,CASSYVARPGGTDTQYF
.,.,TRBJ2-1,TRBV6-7,TGTGCCAGCAGCATGCTTAGCTCCTACAATGAGCAGTTCTTC,CASSMLSSYNEQFF
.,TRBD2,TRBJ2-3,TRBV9,TGTGCCAGCAGCGCCTCAGCGGGGCAGGCGATCACAGATACGCAGTATTTT,CASSASAGQAITDTQYF
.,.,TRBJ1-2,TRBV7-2,TGTGCCAGCAGCCCCGACCCGTATGGCTACACCTTC,CASSPDPYGYTF
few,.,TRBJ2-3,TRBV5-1,TGCGCCAGCAGCTTAACTAGCTGGGCAGATACGCAGTATTTT,CASSLTSWADTQYF
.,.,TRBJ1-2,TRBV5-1,TGCGCCAGCAAAGGGACGATACTGTGGGACTATGGCTACACCTTC,CASKGTILWDYGYTF
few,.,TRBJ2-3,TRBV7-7,TGTGCCAGCAGCCAAAACAACAGGGAAGATACGCAGTATTTT,CASSQNNREDTQYF
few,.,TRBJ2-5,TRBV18,TGTGCCAGCTCACCCAGGGCGAGAGAGACCCAGTACTTC,CASSPRARETQYF
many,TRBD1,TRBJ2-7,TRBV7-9,TGTGCCAGCAGCGGACGGGACAGTACCTACGAGCAGTACTTC,CASSGRDSTYEQYF
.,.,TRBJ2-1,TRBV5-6,TGTGCCAGCAGCTTTTATGCTGTTGAGCAGTTCTTC,CASSFYAVEQFF